This entry lists 27 T cell receptor beta chains sequenced from one sample in a study of T-cell reconstitution after alpha-beta-depleted transplantation in children. The TCRbeta library incorporated unique molecular identifiers. One entry per CDR3 protein results from TCRdb running MiXCR on the PCR reads. Altogether roughly 400,000 distinct CDR3 sequences are present, around 46% being singletons, with the ten largest covering approximately 25%. The material sequenced was PBMCs, taken before TCRalphabeta/CD19-depleted stem cell transplant. These receptors came from a girl aged 2 to 10 with aplastic anemia, due to receive a stem cell transplant.

This chain uses TRBV24-1 with TRBJ2-1, with TRBD2 identical over 7 bases. The CDR3 spans 16 residues. CDR1 KGHDR and CDR2 SFDVKD come from the germline V gene. Trimming removed 2 bases from V and 6 bases from J; junction bases left unmatched: 9. In DNA form, the CDR3 reads TGTGCCACCAGTGATTCGGGGGACTATCTTTCCAATGAGCAGTTCTTC. It specifies CATSDSGDYLSNEQFF.

The chain carries TRBV9 and TRBJ2-5; a weak D match, TRBD2 (6 bases). In germline, CDR1 is SGDLS, CDR2 YYNGEE. The CDR3 has 14 residues. Trimming removed 2 bases at V and 7 bases at J, with 15 bases between. CDR3 region: CASSVAGFGGTQYF. CDR3 coding DNA: TGTGCCAGCAGCGTTGCCGGGTTCGGGGGGACCCAGTACTTC.

The chain carries TRBV5-1 and TRBJ2-1, with 7 bases lining up with TRBD2. After removal of 6 bases from V and 9 bases from J, the junction contained 21 bases not matched to a gene. Germline loops: CDR1 SGHRS, CDR2 YFSETQ. The CDR3 extends over 17 amino acids. The CDR3 region has the DNA TGCGCCAGCAATGGGAACTGGGACGGCGGGAGTGAGGCTGAGCAGTTCTTC. This encodes CASNGNWDGGSEAEQFF. Based on the CDR3 plus reference TRBV5-1 and TRBJ2-1, the full variable domain is KAGVTQTPRYLIKTRGQQVTLSCSPISGHRSVSWYQQTPGQGLQFLFEYFSETQRNKGNFPGRFSGRQFSNSRSEMNVSTLELGDSALYLCASNGNWDGGSEAEQFFGPGTRLTVL.

This clonotype was seen more than once but under ten times. The chain combines TRBV20-1 with TRBJ2-1; 7 nucleotides align to TRBD2. Germline V gene data show CDR1 as DFQATT and CDR2 as SNEGSKA (reference sequence). Trimming cost V 4 bases and J 0 bases; bases outside gene matches: 6. CDR3 size: 15 residues. DNA of the CDR3: TGCAGTGCTACCGTAGCGGGCAGCTCCTACAATGAGCAGTTCTTC. This gives the protein CSATVAGSSYNEQFF.

CDR3 loop: CSAVGIGGRRGNEQFF. The CDR3 bases are TGCAGTGCGGTAGGGATCGGAGGGAGGAGGGGCAATGAGCAGTTCTTC. V gene TRBV20-1 combines with J gene TRBJ2-1; D might be TRBD2 (6 bases). Germline-derived CDR1 and CDR2 are DFQATT and SNEGSKA (reference sequence). V shed 6 bases and J shed 6 bases, with 24 bases lying between them. The CDR3 is made up of 16 amino acids.

This clonotype was observed a few times. The V and J genes are TRBV28 and TRBJ2-3; 11 bases are shared with TRBD2. Germline V gene data show CDR1 as MDHEN and CDR2 as SYDVKM. V gave up 3 bases and J gave up 1 base; unmatched junction bases: 12. This CDR3 is 19 amino acids long. This CDR3 reads CASSLRLAGLWGGTDTQYF. CDR3 coding DNA: TGTGCCAGCAGTTTGAGACTAGCGGGACTTTGGGGGGGCACAGATACGCAGTATTTT.

This clonotype has more than one count but fewer than ten. In nucleotides, the CDR3 is TGCGCCAGCAGCTTCCCTCTGACCGGGACCTTGGGGGAGACCCAGTACTTC. Translated, it gives CASSFPLTGTLGETQYF. The chain combines TRBV5-1 with TRBJ2-5, with D perhaps assigned TRBD1 or TRBD2 (5 bases each). The V end lost 2 bases, the J end lost 5 bases, and 22 bases lay between the germline ends. The CDR3 consists of 17 residues. Germline CDR1 reads SGHRS; CDR2 reads YFSETQ.

The chain has TRBV20-1 and TRBJ2-6, with 15 bases lining up with TRBD2. The CDR3 covers 18 residues. J gave up 1 base and V 3 bases, and 4 bases lay outside the gene matches. Germline V gene data show CDR1 as DFQATT and CDR2 as SNEGSKA (reference sequence). CDR3: CSASRGLAGGSGANVLTF. The CDR3 nucleotides read TGCAGTGCTAGTAGAGGACTAGCGGGAGGGTCTGGGGCCAACGTCCTGACTTTC.

This clonotype was detected ten times or more. The chain employs TRBV12-3 or TRBV12-4 and TRBJ2-7; 16 bases are a match to TRBD2. The V and J ends lost 5 bases and 7 bases, in that order; junction bases with no gene match: 8. CDR3 length equals 16 residues. CDR3 in amino acids: CASSPPGLAGGREQYF. CDR3 DNA: TGTGCCAGCAGTCCCCCGGGACTAGCGGGAGGGAGAGAGCAGTACTTC.

The chain couples TRBV12-3 or TRBV12-4 to TRBJ2-3, with 11 bases fitting TRBD1. V lost 5 bases, J lost 4 bases, and 5 bases stayed unmatched. The CDR3 sequence is 15 residues long. DNA of the CDR3: TGTGCCAGCAGTACTGGGGGACAGGGGGCAGATACGCAGTATTTT. It specifies CASSTGGQGADTQYF.

This clonotype appeared a few times. The V gene is TRBV6-2 or TRBV6-3, the J gene TRBJ2-1; D is perhaps TRBD2 (6 bases). Trimming stripped 9 bases from V and 2 bases from J, with 17 bases between. The CDR3 is 15 amino acids. The germline CDR1 and CDR2 sequences are MNHEY and SVGEGT. DNA for the CDR3: TGTGCCAGTACCGAGGAGGGGTTCGCCTACAATGAGCAGTTCTTC. Translated: CASTEEGFAYNEQFF.

CDR3 residues: CASSGTSANTGELFF. The CDR3 nucleotides are TGTGCCAGCAGTGGGACTAGCGCGAACACCGGGGAGCTGTTTTTT. V is TRBV6-2 or TRBV6-3 and J is TRBJ2-2, with 10 bases aligning to TRBD2. V gave up 5 bases and J gave up 0 bases; unmatched junction bases: 0. The CDR3 extends over 15 amino acids. The V gene's germline CDR1 is MNHEY and CDR2 SVGEGT.

The chain recombines TRBV18 with TRBJ2-5, with 9 bases lining up with TRBD2. V shed 0 bases and J 5 bases; nucleotides not matched to a gene: 1. The CDR3 spans 14 residues. Germline CDR1 is KGHSH and CDR2 is LQKENI. Here the CDR3 DNA reads TGTGCCAGCTCACCACCGAGCGGGAGGGAGACCCAGTACTTC. Protein sequence: CASSPPSGRETQYF. The whole variable domain, filled in from reference TRBV18 and TRBJ2-5, reads NAGVMQNPRHLVRRRGQEARLRCSPMKGHSHVYWYRQLPEEGLKFMVYLQKENIIDESGMPKERFSAEFPKEGPSILRIQQVVRGDSAAYFCASSPPSGRETQYFGPGTRLLVL.

J is TRBJ2-5 and V is TRBV12-3 or TRBV12-4, with a weak D call TRBD1 (6 bases). V lost 5 bases, J lost 5 bases, and 12 bases lay in between. The CDR3 is made up of 13 amino acids. The chain's CDR3 is CASSATGRETQYF. CDR3 bases: TGTGCCAGCAGTGCGACAGGTCGGGAGACCCAGTACTTC.

The chain links TRBV13 to TRBJ2-7, with a possible D match to TRBD1 (5 bases). V shed 3 bases and J shed 2 bases, with 11 bases lying between them. The germline V gene has CDR1 PRHDT and CDR2 FYEKMQ (reference sequence). This CDR3 region has 14 residues. CDR3 residues: CASSLRLGAYEQYF. The CDR3 nucleotides are TGTGCCAGCAGCTTGAGGCTAGGGGCCTACGAGCAGTACTTC.

J is TRBJ2-7 and V is TRBV7-9, with D perhaps given as TRBD1 or TRBD2 (5 bases each). CDR1 is SEHNR, CDR2 FQNEAQ, per germline (reference sequence). Trimming took 0 bases from V and 3 from J, leaving 15 bases between them. The CDR3 has 16 residues. CDR3 coding DNA: TGTGCCAGCAGCTTAGCGGGTCGGGGCGCGAACTACGAGCAGTACTTC. It yields the protein CASSLAGRGANYEQYF.

This clonotype was detected many times. The genes are TRBV12-3 or TRBV12-4 and TRBJ2-3; D may be TRBD2 (5 bases). Trimming pared 8 bases from V and 0 bases from J, leaving 12 bases between. The CDR3 is 14 amino acids. DNA for the CDR3: TGTGCCAGCCGGCTTAGCGTTAGCACAGATACGCAGTATTTT. It is translated as CASRLSVSTDTQYF.

This clonotype was recorded a few times. The chain uses TRBV11-2 and TRBJ2-2; 9 bases map to TRBD2. The CDR3 totals 20 residues. Trimming cost V 4 bases and J 5 bases; bases outside gene matches: 20. From germline, CDR1 is SGHAT and CDR2 FQNNGV. The CDR3 is CASSSLAGTSLKGDTGELFF. CDR3 bases: TGTGCCAGCAGCTCTCTAGCCGGGACTAGCCTCAAAGGTGATACCGGGGAGCTGTTTTTT.

The J gene is TRBJ2-1, the V gene TRBV12-3 or TRBV12-4, with TRBD1 identical over 9 bases. With V trimmed by 5 bases and J by 3 bases, 8 bases remained unmatched. The CDR3 runs to 16 residues. The CDR3 nucleotides are TGTGCCAGCAGTACCCGGGACAGGGCGAACTACAATGAGCAGTTCTTC. It codes for CASSTRDRANYNEQFF.

This clonotype was recorded at least ten times. This chain connects TRBV27 to TRBJ1-1, with unresolved D. Germline V gene sequence: CDR1 MNHEY, CDR2 SMNVEV (reference sequence). The length of the CDR3 is 15 residues. The V end lost 6 bases, the J end lost 5 bases, and 19 bases lay between the germline ends. This CDR3 reads CASSHLRVKLTEAFF. CDR3 DNA: TGTGCCAGCAGCCATCTGAGGGTGAAGTTAACTGAAGCTTTCTTT.

The chain links TRBV20-1 to TRBJ2-7; D might be TRBD1 (5 bases). V was trimmed by 4 bases and J by 4 bases, leaving 17 bases between them. The CDR3 consists of 14 residues. Germline V gene sequence: CDR1 DFQATT, CDR2 SNEGSKA (reference sequence). The CDR3 spells CSAIRSDTRYEQYF. The CDR3 coding sequence is TGCAGTGCTATTCGCTCGGACACTCGATACGAGCAGTACTTC.

The rearrangement links TRBV20-1 to TRBJ2-3, with a possible D match to TRBD2 (6 bases). Trimming removed 0 bases from V and 2 bases from J, with 21 bases in between. The germline gives CDR1 DFQATT, CDR2 SNEGSKA (reference sequence). The length of the CDR3 is 18 residues. This CDR3 reads CSARDPERLDRLTDTQYF. The DNA of the CDR3 is TGCAGTGCTAGAGATCCGGAACGACTAGATAGGCTCACAGATACGCAGTATTTT.

This chain links TRBV9 with TRBJ2-7; tentative D call: TRBD1 (6 bases). This CDR3 is built from 17 residues. Germline CDR1 reads SGDLS; CDR2 reads YYNGEE. V lost 0 bases and J lost 2, with 18 bases in between. This CDR3 is CASSVAKGGQWAYEQYF. The DNA of the CDR3 is TGTGCCAGCAGCGTAGCTAAAGGGGGACAATGGGCCTACGAGCAGTACTTC.

The V gene is TRBV6-5, the J gene TRBJ2-7, with D tentatively TRBD1 (6 bases). The CDR3 length is 12 residues. Trimming shortened V by 9 bases and J by 2 bases, and 11 bases separated the two germline ends. Per the germline V gene, CDR1 is MNHEY and CDR2 is SVGAGI. CDR3 amino acids: CASGQRTYEQYF. As DNA, the CDR3 is TGTGCCAGTGGACAGAGAACCTACGAGCAGTACTTC.

At least ten counts were recorded for this clonotype. The gene calls are TRBV10-1 and TRBJ2-5; TRBD1 matches 7 bases. In germline, CDR1 is WNHNN, CDR2 SYGVQD (reference sequence). Trimming took 4 bases from V and 1 from J; bases not matched to a gene: 0. The CDR3 has 13 residues. The CDR3 here is CASSAGGQETQYF. The CDR3 DNA is TGCGCCAGCAGTGCAGGGGGCCAAGAGACCCAGTACTTC.

V gene TRBV15 combines with J gene TRBJ1-2, with unresolved D. The CDR3 consists of 13 residues. CDR1 is LNHNV and CDR2 is YYDKDF in the germline V gene (reference sequence). Trimming left V 0 bases short and J 11 bases short, with 13 bases between. The CDR3: CATSRDHEGGYTF. Here the CDR3 DNA reads TGTGCCACCAGCAGAGATCACGAGGGCGGATACACCTTC.

The rearrangement joins TRBV3-1 to TRBJ2-3; weak D call: TRBD2 (6 bases). The CDR3 consists of 12 residues. V shed 4 bases and J shed 10 bases, with 12 bases lying between them. Germline V gene sequence: CDR1 LGHDT, CDR2 YNNKEL (reference sequence). Here the CDR3 reads CASSPAGGSQYF. The CDR3 DNA follows: TGTGCCAGCAGCCCGGCCGGGGGATCGCAGTATTTT.